Presented here are 8 T cell receptor beta chains from one specimen sequenced in a study of cytomegalovirus exposure and HLA in healthy donors. Primers: 60 Vbeta forward and 13 Jbeta reverse. Profiling relied on immunoSEQ multiplex PCR, and the TCRdb table lists in-frame clones only, not all of them. This table lists about 50,000 clones. The sample consisted of PBMCs. The origin of the receptors is a man in his late teens or twenties in good health and CMV-seropositive.

This rearrangement joins TRBV2 to TRBJ2-1; possibly TRBD2 for D (6 bases). Germline V lookup: CDR1 SNHLY, CDR2 FYNNEI. The CDR3 is made up of 14 amino acids. V was trimmed by 8 bases and J by 7 bases, leaving 18 bases between them. The CDR3 DNA reads as TGTGCCAGCCGCTCTCGGGACTCCCCGAATGAGCAGTTCTTC. Residues: CASRSRDSPNEQFF.

The genes are TRBV5-1 and TRBJ2-3; 8 nucleotides match TRBD1. With 4 bases clipped from V and 5 bases from J, the junction kept 12 bases outside the gene matches. The CDR3 spans 16 residues. CDR1 is SGHRS, CDR2 YFSETQ, per germline. The CDR3 DNA reads as TGCGCCAGCAGCCCCCCCCGGACAGGGCGAGAAGATACGCAGTATTTT. It is translated as CASSPPRTGREDTQYF. The variable domain in full, with the rest retrieved from reference TRBV5-1 and TRBJ2-3, is KAGVTQTPRYLIKTRGQQVTLSCSPISGHRSVSWYQQTPGQGLQFLFEYFSETQRNKGNFPGRFSGRQFSNSRSEMNVSTLELGDSALYLCASSPPRTGREDTQYFGPGTRLTVL.

The rearrangement links TRBV6-5 to TRBJ2-2, with 12 bases lining up with TRBD2. The CDR3 covers 16 residues. Germline V gene data show CDR1 as MNHEY and CDR2 as SVGAGI. The junction had 4 bases not matched to a gene; V was cut back by 2 bases and J by 6 bases. CDR3 nucleotides: TGTGCCAGCAGTTACCTGACTAGCGGGAGATCCGGGGAGCTGTTTTTT. As protein: CASSYLTSGRSGELFF.

The V and J genes are TRBV30 and TRBJ1-3; the match to TRBD1 covers 7 bases. The V segment lost 2 bases and the J segment 8 bases; nucleotides outside the gene matches: 3. Germline assignment: CDR1 GTSNPN and CDR2 SVGIG (reference sequence). This CDR3 region has 12 residues. CDR3 coding DNA: TGTGCCTGGAGTCGACAGGGAGACACCATATATTTT. It is translated as CAWSRQGDTIYF.

The chain carries TRBV5-5 and TRBJ1-1; D gene unclear. V dropped 0 bases and J dropped 7 bases, with 7 bases sitting between them. The CDR3 spans 12 residues. Germline loops: CDR1 SGHKS, CDR2 YYEKEE (reference sequence). The DNA for the CDR3 is TGTGCCAGCAGCTTGGCCCACAATGAAGCTTTCTTT. This gives the protein CASSLAHNEAFF.

This chain links TRBV27 with TRBJ2-1; TRBD2 is a possible D gene (6 bases). This CDR3 comprises 17 residues. CDR1 is MNHEY and CDR2 is SMNVEV in the germline V gene (reference sequence). V lost 5 bases to trimming and J lost 7 bases, with 24 bases between them. CDR3 DNA sequence: TGTGCCAGCAGTCCTTTAGCGGCCGCGCCTAAGGGTAATGAGCAGTTCTTC. Amino acid sequence: CASSPLAAAPKGNEQFF.

The genes are TRBV7-9 and TRBJ1-2; no firm D call. CDR3 length equals 12 residues. V was trimmed by 0 bases and J by 6 bases, leaving 5 bases between them. Germline V gene lookup returns CDR1 SEHNR and CDR2 FQNEAQ (reference sequence). Written as DNA, the CDR3 is TGTGCCAGCAGCTTAGCGGCCAATGGCTACACCTTC. The encoded protein is CASSLAANGYTF.

As for this clone: Its ends do not fully match the called genes, so a read error is possible. V gene TRBV7-9 combines with J gene TRBJ2-1; D ambiguous. CDR1 SEHNR and CDR2 FQNEAQ come from the germline V gene (reference sequence). There are 13 residues in the CDR3. The DNA for the CDR3 is TGTGCCAGCAGCTTATTACAGTCCTACCCTCAGGTCTTC. It is translated as CASSLLQSYPQVF. The full variable domain, with the rest looked up from reference TRBV7-9 and TRBJ2-1, is DTGVSQNPRHKITKRGQNVTFRCDPISEHNRLYWYRQTLGQGPEFLTYFQNEAQLEKSRLLSDRFSAERPKGSFSTLEIQRTEQGDSAMYLCASSLLQSYPQVFGPGTRLTVL.